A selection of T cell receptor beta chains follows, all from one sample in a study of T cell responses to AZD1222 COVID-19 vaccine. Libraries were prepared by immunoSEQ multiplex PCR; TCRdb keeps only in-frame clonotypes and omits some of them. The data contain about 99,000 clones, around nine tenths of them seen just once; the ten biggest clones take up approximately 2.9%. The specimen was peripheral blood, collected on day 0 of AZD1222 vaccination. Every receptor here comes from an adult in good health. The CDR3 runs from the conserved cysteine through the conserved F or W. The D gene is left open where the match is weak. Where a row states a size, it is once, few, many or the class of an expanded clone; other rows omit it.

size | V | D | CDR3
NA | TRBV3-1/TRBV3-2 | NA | CASSQQETQYF
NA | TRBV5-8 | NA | CASSGTGITYNEQFF
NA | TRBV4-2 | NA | CASSQDVTKFTGELFF
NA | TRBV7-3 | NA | CASSLEWEETQYF
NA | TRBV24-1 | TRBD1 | CATSDPRGSKNIQYF
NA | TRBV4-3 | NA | CASSQGDSGLISGYTF
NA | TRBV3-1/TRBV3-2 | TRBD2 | CASSSRLAGGQETQYF
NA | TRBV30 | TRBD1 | CAWNPGQQNEKLFF
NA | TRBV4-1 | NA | CASSQTGGVGYTF
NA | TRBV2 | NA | CASSDGESSYNSPLHF
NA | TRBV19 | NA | CASSKRFNEKLFF
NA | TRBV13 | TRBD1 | CASSETGGNEKLFF
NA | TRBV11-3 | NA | CASSLTGEGAETQYF
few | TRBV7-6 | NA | CASSLAREGRSPLHF
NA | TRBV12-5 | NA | CASGFEGISNQPQHF
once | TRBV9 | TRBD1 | CASSVNNRGDGYTF
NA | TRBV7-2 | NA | CASTLVGGTEAFF
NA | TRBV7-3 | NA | CASSFTSLPTDTQYF
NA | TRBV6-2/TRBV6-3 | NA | CASSPVGPRSGNTIYF
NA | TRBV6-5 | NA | CASKGGGSLVETQYF
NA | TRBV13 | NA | CASSSTGSSYNEQFF
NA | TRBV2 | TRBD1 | CASFGRGQANEKLFF
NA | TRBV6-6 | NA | CATSVTSSTDTQYF
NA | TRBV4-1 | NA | CASSQDGTYSNQPQHF
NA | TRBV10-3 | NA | CASRQDLYSNQPQHF
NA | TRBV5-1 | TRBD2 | CASSFSGSSGTGELFF